This T cell receptor (beta chain) was observed in a study of PD-1 blockade in classical Hodgkin lymphoma. Study information: It was nivolumab at 3 mg/kg, given intravenously every 2 weeks, that patients received.

The CDR3 extends over 12 amino acids. Trimming shortened V by 6 bases and J by 6 bases, and 12 bases separated the two germline ends. From germline, CDR1 is SQVTM and CDR2 ANQGSEA. With no exception, relapse followed autologous stem cell transplantation in all patients, and brentuximab vedotin exposure varied. Each best response was a complete response, a partial response or progressive disease. TCRdb's copy holds only in-frame clones and misses some; the assay was immunoSEQ multiplex PCR. The profile shows about 98,000 clones, just under 95% of them singletons. Specimen: peripheral blood mononuclear cells (PBMCs), collected at baseline. This chain links TRBV29-1 with TRBJ2-1; tentatively, D is TRBD2 (5 bases). The origin of this receptor is a human donor with classical Hodgkin lymphoma. For the CDR3, the DNA is TGCAGCGTGGAGGTAGTCGGCAATGAGCAGTTCTTC. It specifies CSVEVVGNEQFF.